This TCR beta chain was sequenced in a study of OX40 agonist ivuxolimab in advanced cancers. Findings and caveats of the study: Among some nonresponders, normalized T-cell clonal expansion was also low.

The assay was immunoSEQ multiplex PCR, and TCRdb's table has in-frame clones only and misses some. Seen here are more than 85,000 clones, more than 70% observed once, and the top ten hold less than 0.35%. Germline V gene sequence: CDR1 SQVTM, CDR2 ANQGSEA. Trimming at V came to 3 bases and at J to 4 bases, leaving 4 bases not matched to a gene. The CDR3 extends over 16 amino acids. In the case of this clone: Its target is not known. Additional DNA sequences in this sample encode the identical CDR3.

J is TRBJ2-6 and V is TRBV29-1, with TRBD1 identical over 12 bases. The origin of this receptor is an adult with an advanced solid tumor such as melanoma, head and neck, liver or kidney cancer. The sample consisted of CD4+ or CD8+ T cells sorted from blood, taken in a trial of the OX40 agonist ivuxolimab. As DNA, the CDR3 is TGCAGCGTTGATTCGGGACAGGGGGCGGGGGCCAACGTCCTGACTTTC. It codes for CSVDSGQGAGANVLTF.